These 16 T cell receptor beta chains were sequenced from one sample in a study of blood T cell repertoires in COVID-19. Assay: immunoSEQ multiplex PCR; the TCRdb copy retains only in-frame clones and omits some. This repertoire shows roughly 380,000 clones, about 90% found once; its top ten account for 2.5% to 3.5%. Sequenced: PBMCs or T cells enriched from blood (not recorded which). The receptors originated from a woman under 40 who had recovered from COVID-19.

For the CDR3, the DNA is TGTGCCAGCAGCGCGAGACTAGCGCCCCCTGACAATGAGCAGTTCTTC. This codes for CASSARLAPPDNEQFF. This chain joins TRBV5-8 and TRBJ2-1, with 8 nucleotides matching TRBD2. This CDR3 has 16 residues. The junction had 11 bases not matched to a gene; V was cut back by 4 bases and J by 5 bases. Germline CDR1 reads SGHTS; CDR2 reads YDEGEE.

J is TRBJ2-2 and V is TRBV28; 8 nucleotides match TRBD1. The CDR3 consists of 14 residues. V dropped 5 bases and J dropped 5; count of bases not matched to a gene: 4. Germline V lookup: CDR1 MDHEN, CDR2 SYDVKM. The CDR3 DNA is TGTGCCAGCAGTCCGAGGACAGGGACCGGGGAGCTGTTTTTT. This sequence encodes CASSPRTGTGELFF.

This chain joins TRBV5-1 and TRBJ1-2; D perhaps matches TRBD1 (5 bases). The V gene's germline CDR1 is SGHRS and CDR2 YFSETQ. V dropped 1 base and J dropped 4 bases, with 8 bases sitting between them. The CDR3 is 13 residues long. CDR3: CASSLRTLYGYTF. The CDR3 region has the DNA TGCGCCAGCAGCTTGAGGACACTCTATGGCTACACCTTC.

This clone showed up just once. This CDR3 is CASSFGSGTPDEQFF. The CDR3 DNA reads TGCGCCAGCAGCTTCGGTAGCGGGACACCGGATGAGCAGTTCTTC. This chain uses TRBV5-1 with TRBJ2-1, with 8 nucleotides matching TRBD2. The length of the CDR3 is 15 residues. Germline values: CDR1 SGHRS, CDR2 YFSETQ. V gave up 2 bases and J gave up 8 bases; unmatched junction bases: 9.

The V and J genes are TRBV5-4 and TRBJ2-1, with 7 positions matching TRBD1. The V gene end was trimmed by 3 bases and the J gene end by 4 bases; junction bases not matched to a gene: 10. The germline CDR1 and CDR2 sequences are SGHNT and YYREEE (reference sequence). This CDR3 comprises 16 residues. The CDR3 spells CASSSNARGFYNEQFF. Here the CDR3 DNA reads TGTGCCAGCAGCTCTAATGCCAGGGGGTTTTACAATGAGCAGTTCTTC.

The rearrangement uses TRBV5-1 and TRBJ2-1, with D perhaps TRBD2 (6 bases). The germline V and J ends were trimmed by 4 bases and 5 bases, with 13 bases remaining between them. The CDR3 has 14 residues. The germline gives CDR1 SGHRS, CDR2 YFSETQ. The CDR3 is CASSPGTENNEQFF. The CDR3 DNA is TGCGCCAGCAGCCCCGGGACTGAAAACAATGAGCAGTTCTTC. The variable domain in full, completed from reference TRBV5-1 and TRBJ2-1, reads KAGVTQTPRYLIKTRGQQVTLSCSPISGHRSVSWYQQTPGQGLQFLFEYFSETQRNKGNFPGRFSGRQFSNSRSEMNVSTLELGDSALYLCASSPGTENNEQFFGPGTRLTVL.

This chain connects TRBV7-8 to TRBJ2-7, with a tentative D call TRBD2 (6 bases). This CDR3 is built from 14 residues. Trimming shortened V by 0 bases and J by 3 bases, and 9 bases separated the two germline ends. Germline CDR1 SGHVS, CDR2 FQNEAQ. The CDR3 region is CASSLAPGVYEQYF. CDR3 coding DNA: TGTGCCAGCAGCTTAGCACCGGGAGTCTACGAGCAGTACTTC.

CDR3 in amino acids: CASSLDFPSSYNEQFF. The CDR3 DNA reads TGCGCCAGCAGCTTAGACTTTCCGAGCTCCTACAATGAGCAGTTCTTC. This chain links TRBV5-1 with TRBJ2-1; D is uncertain. The CDR3 consists of 16 residues. Trimming removed 2 bases at V and 0 bases at J, with 12 bases between. Germline assignment: CDR1 SGHRS and CDR2 YFSETQ.

The chain combines TRBV28 with TRBJ1-5; the D gene is possibly TRBD1 (6 bases). The CDR3 has 15 amino acids. Germline V lookup: CDR1 MDHEN, CDR2 SYDVKM. V lost 8 bases and J lost 6, with 20 bases in between. Here the CDR3 DNA reads TGTGCCAGCGAAATCCAGTCGGGGGGCCGTCAGCCCCAGCATTTT. Translating it yields CASEIQSGGRQPQHF.

The V call is TRBV24-1, the J call TRBJ1-5, with 7 bases matching TRBD1. The V gene's germline CDR1 is KGHDR and CDR2 SFDVKD. V lost 10 bases and J lost 1; bases outside the gene matches: 3. The CDR3 loop spans 13 amino acids. Here the CDR3 reads CATGGASNQPQHF. The CDR3 DNA reads as TGTGCCACAGGGGGCGCGAGCAATCAGCCCCAGCATTTT.

This chain joins TRBV28 and TRBJ2-3, with 7 bases lining up with TRBD2. V lost 5 bases, J lost 2 bases, and 22 bases stayed unmatched. CDR1 is MDHEN, CDR2 SYDVKM, per germline. CDR3 size: 20 residues. The CDR3 here is CASSPLEQYRAGASTDTQYF. DNA of the CDR3: TGTGCCAGCAGTCCCCTCGAGCAATACCGGGCGGGAGCGTCCACAGATACGCAGTATTTT.

This chain links TRBV7-2 with TRBJ2-2; 7 bases map to TRBD2. The trim removed 3 bases at V and 3 bases at J, leaving 4 bases unmatched. Per germline, CDR1 SGHTA and CDR2 FQGNSA. This CDR3 has 15 amino acids. CDR3 bases: TGTGCCAGCAGCTTCGGGGAGGGCGACACCGGGGAGCTGTTTTTT. Protein sequence: CASSFGEGDTGELFF.

The chain combines TRBV12-3 or TRBV12-4 with TRBJ2-5; possible D gene TRBD1, 6 bases. CDR3 length: 13 residues. Between the trimmed V and J ends, which lost 4 bases and 5 bases, there was a span of 11 bases. The CDR3 loop is CASSYGQKETQYF. CDR3 nucleotide sequence: TGTGCCAGCAGTTATGGACAGAAGGAGACCCAGTACTTC.

V and J are TRBV7-9 and TRBJ2-7; tentatively, D is TRBD1 (6 bases). Germline V lookup: CDR1 SEHNR, CDR2 FQNEAQ (reference sequence). The CDR3 runs to 15 residues. Trimming took 7 bases from V and 0 from J, leaving 16 bases between them. Here the CDR3 DNA reads TGTGCCAGCACCCTGACAGGTTCCATCTCCTACGAGCAGTACTTC. Translation: CASTLTGSISYEQYF.

The CDR3 bases are TGCGCCAGCAGCTCCTCCGGGACAGCTAATGAAAAACTGTTTTTT. As protein: CASSSSGTANEKLFF. The rearrangement joins TRBV5-1 to TRBJ1-4; 7 positions agree with TRBD1. Germline CDR1 SGHRS, CDR2 YFSETQ. The CDR3 spans 15 residues. Germline trimming cut 3 bases from V and 3 bases from J; bases unmatched to any gene: 5.

This clone was recorded once. The chain has TRBV7-9 and TRBJ1-1; no definite D call. CDR1 is SEHNR, CDR2 FQNEAQ, per germline (reference sequence). This CDR3 region has 14 residues. The V end lost 5 bases, the J end lost 9 bases, and 19 bases lay between the germline ends. CDR3 region: CASSEGSGEVKAFF. In nucleotides, the CDR3 is TGTGCCAGCAGCGAAGGCTCTGGTGAGGTTAAAGCTTTCTTT.